Listed below are T cell receptor beta chains from one sample, sequenced in a study of identical twins. TCRdb fed the 5' RACE reads into MiXCR, producing one record per CDR3 protein. The sample lists 400,000 or so distinct CDR3 sequences; approximately 8.8% were seen once. The sample taken for sequencing was naive T cells sorted from blood. Source of these receptors: a woman between 50 and 59 years old in good health. CDR3s include the opening cysteine and the closing phenylalanine or tryptophan. Each record gives: clone size, V gene, D gene, J gene, CDR3 DNA, CDR3 protein. A D gene is named only where the DNA matches it firmly. The listing skips clone size in some rows; elsewhere it reads once, few, many or a size class.

many	TRBV4-1	TRBD2	TRBJ2-7	TGCGCCAGCAGCCCCGGGACTAGCGTCGAACAAGGTCTCTACGAGCAGTACTTC	CASSPGTSVEQGLYEQYF
many	TRBV7-2	-	TRBJ2-3	TGTGCCAGCAGCTTTGAACTCACAGATACGCAGTATTTT	CASSFELTDTQYF
many	TRBV25-1	-	TRBJ2-2	TGTGCCAGCAGTGCGCCGCTCACCGGGGAGCTGTTTTTT	CASSAPLTGELFF
many	TRBV27	-	TRBJ2-3	TGTGCCAGCAGTTTGGGGCCGAGAACCACGGGACACCTAGGAGGCACAGATACGCAGTATTTT	CASSLGPRTTGHLGGTDTQYF
-	TRBV5-1	TRBD1	TRBJ2-7	TGCGCCAGCAGCTTGGGGGACAGGGTACCGGGGGAGCAGTACTTC	CASSLGDRVPGEQYF
once	TRBV6-2/TRBV6-3	-	TRBJ2-6	TGTGCCAGCAGTCCGCCGGGCCCCCTCTCTGGGGCCAACGTCCTGACTTTC	CASSPPGPLSGANVLTF
-	TRBV20-1	-	TRBJ2-2	TGCAGTGCTAGTGTCTCCCAAGGGACCGGGGAGCTGTTTTTT	CSASVSQGTGELFF
once	TRBV20-1	TRBD1	TRBJ1-3	TGCAGTGCTAGAGCCCCAGGGGGCGCGGGAAACACCATATATTTT	CSARAPGGAGNTIYF
many	TRBV5-1	-	TRBJ2-5	TGCGCCAGCAGCTTGGCTCTCGGAGAGACCCAGTACTTC	CASSLALGETQYF
few	TRBV12-3/TRBV12-4	-	TRBJ2-2	TGTGCCAGCGGGGGGGCGGGAGCCAACACCGGGGAGCTGTTTTTT	CASGGAGANTGELFF
few	TRBV7-9	TRBD1	TRBJ1-1	TGTGCCAGCAGCTCCTATACAGGGGGCGTCACTGAAGCTTTCTTT	CASSSYTGGVTEAFF
-	TRBV15	TRBD2	TRBJ2-2	TGTGCCACCGGGTGGGAGGGGACCGGGGAGCTGTTTTTT	CATGWEGTGELFF
many	TRBV12-3/TRBV12-4	-	TRBJ1-5	TGTGCCAGCACCCTGGGAGTGATCCAGCCCCAGCATTTT	CASTLGVIQPQHF
few	TRBV5-6	TRBD1	TRBJ2-4	TGTGCCAGCAGCTTTGGGACAGGCTACGAAAACATTCAGTACTTC	CASSFGTGYENIQYF
-	TRBV29-1	-	TRBJ2-2	TGCAGCGTTGCAGGGGCCCCGAACACCGGGGAGCTGTTTTTT	CSVAGAPNTGELFF
-	TRBV7-9	TRBD2	TRBJ2-1	TGTGCCAGCAGCCTCACCGGGACTAGCCTGTTCTTC	CASSLTGTSLFF
-	TRBV15	TRBD1	TRBJ1-2	TGTGCCACCAGCAGAGAGCAGGGGGCCTATGGCTACACCTTC	CATSREQGAYGYTF
-	TRBV13	TRBD2	TRBJ2-1	TGTGCCAGCAGACAATCCCTAGCGGGGGACAATGAGCAGTTCTTC	CASRQSLAGDNEQFF
-	TRBV19	TRBD1	TRBJ2-1	TGTGCCAGTAGTTTCGGGACAGGGGACCTGAGCTCCTACAATGAGCAGTTCTTC	CASSFGTGDLSSYNEQFF
-	TRBV2	-	TRBJ2-7	TGTGCCAGCAGGGACCTCGCAGGATCCTACGAGCAGTACTTC	CASRDLAGSYEQYF
-	TRBV2	-	TRBJ2-1	TGTGCCAGCAGTGAAGGGGACCGAGGCTACAATGAGCAGTTCTTC	CASSEGDRGYNEQFF
-	TRBV7-8	-	TRBJ2-7	TGTGCCAGCAGCTTTTTCCTGCGGGGAACCTACGAGCAGTACTTC	CASSFFLRGTYEQYF
many	TRBV12-3/TRBV12-4	-	TRBJ1-1	TGTGCCAGCAGAACATCGGGAGAAGCTTTCTTT	CASRTSGEAFF